The 21 T cell receptor beta chains in this list originate from one sample, sequenced in a study of PD-1 blockade in classical Hodgkin lymphoma. The time point is: newly diagnosed, previously untreated cHL patient sample. Profiling relied on immunoSEQ multiplex PCR, and the TCRdb table lists in-frame clones only, not all of them. Of about 47,000 clones in the sample, roughly 93% were seen once. Sequences were obtained from peripheral blood mononuclear cells (PBMCs). Receptors originate from a human donor with classical Hodgkin lymphoma.

This clone has just a few counts. The genes are TRBV5-6 and TRBJ2-1; TRBD1 aligns across 7 bases. The CDR3 has 13 residues. Germline V gives CDR1 SGHDT, CDR2 YYEEEE. The V gene end was trimmed by 2 bases and the J gene end by 14 bases; junction bases not matched to a gene: 10. The CDR3 bases are TGTGCCAGCAGCTTAGGGTCTGACAGGGATGAGTTCTTC. Encoded protein: CASSLGSDRDEFF.

The chain recombines TRBV18 with TRBJ1-5; D might be TRBD1 (6 bases). The CDR3 runs 15 residues. Germline-derived CDR1 and CDR2 are KGHSH and LQKENI. V lost 1 base and J 2 bases, leaving 9 bases between the germline ends. CDR3 bases: TGTGCCAGCTCACCACAAGCAGGGGGCAATCAGCCCCAGCATTTT. This sequence encodes CASSPQAGGNQPQHF.

This sequence joins TRBV6-1 and TRBJ2-1; 15 nucleotides match TRBD2. The CDR3 consists of 15 residues. CDR1 MNHNS and CDR2 SASEGT come from the germline V gene. V trimming: 7 bases; J trimming: 7 bases; junction bases outside the gene matches: 5. CDR3 nucleotide sequence: TGTGCCAGCACCGGACTAGCGGGAGGGAGGAATGAGCAGTTCTTC. Amino acid sequence: CASTGLAGGRNEQFF.

The J gene is TRBJ1-1, the V gene TRBV4-1; 9 bases line up with TRBD1. Unmatched junction bases numbered 16, after V lost 3 bases and J lost 5 bases. The CDR3 spans 18 residues. CDR1 MGHRA and CDR2 YSYEKL come from the germline V gene. This CDR3 reads CASSQKWPTGGKGTEAFF. Written as DNA, the CDR3 is TGCGCCAGCAGCCAGAAATGGCCGACAGGGGGAAAGGGGACTGAAGCTTTCTTT.

This sequence joins TRBV11-3 and TRBJ2-4, with D perhaps assigned TRBD1 or TRBD2 (6 bases each). The CDR3 loop spans 20 amino acids. Germline lookup yields CDR1 SGHNT and CDR2 YENEEA. The V and J ends lost 5 bases and 0 bases respectively, with 26 bases between them. Here the CDR3 reads CASSRPGAGRVCTAKNIQYF. The CDR3 DNA sequence: TGTGCCAGCAGCCGACCAGGGGCGGGACGGGTCTGTACAGCCAAAAACATTCAGTACTTC. The whole variable domain, remainder taken from reference TRBV11-3 and TRBJ2-4, is EAGVVQSPRYKIIEKKQPVAFWCNPISGHNTLYWYLQNLGQGPELLIRYENEEAVDDSQLPKDRFSAERLKGVDSTLKIQPAELGDSAVYLCASSRPGAGRVCTAKNIQYFGAGTRLSVL.

Here the CDR3 DNA reads TGTGCCAGCAGGATGACAGGGGCCTACGAGCAGTACTTC. It specifies CASRMTGAYEQYF. The V gene is TRBV6-1, the J gene TRBJ2-7, with 8 bases lining up with TRBD1. This CDR3 has 13 residues. With 6 bases clipped from V and 2 bases from J, the junction kept 3 bases outside the gene matches. Germline V lookup: CDR1 MNHNS, CDR2 SASEGT.

CDR3 amino acids: CASSSGGLSSGANVLTF. The CDR3 DNA reads as TGTGCCAGCAGTTCTGGCGGGTTGAGCTCTGGGGCCAACGTCCTGACTTTC. V gene TRBV2 combines with J gene TRBJ2-6; TRBD2 is a possible D gene (5 bases). The V end was cut by 5 bases, the J end by 0 bases, with 14 bases between. CDR1 and CDR2 from the germline V gene are SNHLY and FYNNEI. The CDR3 length is 17 residues.

This clone was counted between two and nine times. The rearrangement uses TRBV9 and TRBJ1-3; unclear D gene. The V and J ends lost 7 bases and 0 bases respectively, with 5 bases between them. CDR1 and CDR2 from the germline V gene are SGDLS and YYNGEE. The CDR3 contains 12 residues. The CDR3 nucleotides are TGTGCCAGCGGTAGCTCTGGAAACACCATATATTTT. Residues: CASGSSGNTIYF.

The rearrangement links TRBV25-1 to TRBJ2-1, with D maybe TRBD1 (5 bases). This CDR3 contains 14 residues. V was clipped by 3 bases and J by 12 bases, with 18 bases between them. Germline values: CDR1 MGHDK, CDR2 SYGVNS. The DNA of the CDR3 is TGTGCCAGCAGTGACGAGAGGAGCAGGGTAGGGCAGTTCTTC. It translates to CASSDERSRVGQFF.

The V call is TRBV4-1, the J call TRBJ1-2; no firm D call. Trimming cost V 0 bases and J 3 bases, with 8 bases left between them. This CDR3 has 14 residues. In germline, CDR1 is MGHRA, CDR2 YSYEKL. This chain's CDR3 is CASSQDYRDYGYTF. CDR3 nucleotide sequence: TGCGCCAGCAGCCAAGATTATCGGGACTATGGCTACACCTTC.

The chain links TRBV6-6 to TRBJ2-2; a possible D gene is TRBD1 (5 bases). The CDR3 sequence is 15 residues long. The germline V and J ends were trimmed by 6 bases and 0 bases, with 11 bases remaining between them. Germline V lookup: CDR1 MNHNY, CDR2 SVGAGI (reference sequence). CDR3 nucleotides: TGTGCCAGCAGCCCAGGGTTCGCGAACACCGGGGAGCTGTTTTTT. This sequence encodes CASSPGFANTGELFF.

This chain joins TRBV18 and TRBJ1-6, with D uncertain. The CDR3 length is 15 residues. Per germline, CDR1 KGHSH and CDR2 LQKENI. V was pared by 3 bases and J by 7 bases, with 13 bases between. For the CDR3, the DNA is TGTGCCAGCTCACCCACGGAGGGCAGCAATTCACCCCTCCACTTT. This translates into CASSPTEGSNSPLHF.

V usage is TRBV25-1 and J usage is TRBJ2-3, with D maybe TRBD2 (5 bases). V shed 8 bases and J shed 2 bases, with 8 bases lying between them. The CDR3 runs to 12 residues. In germline, CDR1 is MGHDK, CDR2 SYGVNS. The DNA for the CDR3 is TGTGCCAGCGGACTCTTCACAGATACGCAGTATTTT. Its protein is CASGLFTDTQYF.

CDR3 loop: CASSGDRFGYTF. CDR3 nucleotide sequence: TGTGCCAGCAGCGGGGACAGATTTGGCTACACCTTC. The rearrangement uses TRBV7-6 and TRBJ1-2, with TRBD1 identical over 7 bases. V shed 5 bases and J 7 bases; nucleotides not matched to a gene: 4. The germline gives CDR1 SGHVS, CDR2 FNYEAQ. CDR3 length: 12 residues.

The gene calls are TRBV11-3 and TRBJ2-3, with a possible D match to TRBD1 (5 bases). The CDR3 sequence is 16 residues long. Germline loops: CDR1 SGHNT, CDR2 YENEEA. V was cut by 5 bases and J by 1 base, with 16 bases left in between. This chain's CDR3 is CASSESWGPGTDTQYF. The CDR3 DNA is TGTGCCAGCAGCGAATCTTGGGGCCCGGGCACAGATACGCAGTATTTT.

The V call is TRBV28, the J call TRBJ2-7; 11 bases are a match to TRBD2. The V segment lost 4 bases and the J segment 0 bases; nucleotides outside the gene matches: 5. This CDR3 has 16 residues. The germline V gene encodes CDR1 MDHEN and CDR2 SYDVKM. DNA for the CDR3: TGTGCCAGCAGTTATGGGACTAGCGGCAGCTCCTACGAGCAGTACTTC. It yields the protein CASSYGTSGSSYEQYF.

V usage is TRBV5-1 and J usage is TRBJ1-2, with 7 positions matching TRBD1. The germline gives CDR1 SGHRS, CDR2 YFSETQ. V lost 0 bases, J lost 6 bases, and 5 bases stayed unmatched. The CDR3 spans 14 residues. The CDR3 sequence is CASSLGDRADGYTF. As DNA, the CDR3 is TGCGCCAGCAGCTTGGGTGACAGGGCCGATGGCTACACCTTC.

The chain couples TRBV27 to TRBJ1-4; no reliable D call. The ends were cut back, 4 bases at V and 7 bases at J, with 4 bases in the middle. The length of the CDR3 is 11 residues. Looked up from germline, CDR1 is MNHEY and CDR2 is SMNVEV (reference sequence). The CDR3 protein is CASSSGEKLFF. The CDR3 coding sequence is TGTGCCAGCAGTTCCGGTGAAAAACTGTTTTTT.

The V gene is TRBV6-1, the J gene TRBJ1-2; no firm D call. The CDR3 has 13 residues. Per germline, CDR1 MNHNS and CDR2 SASEGT. Trimming stripped 7 bases from V and 5 bases from J, with 14 bases between. CDR3 region: CASTLDFGYGYTF. CDR3 in DNA: TGTGCCAGCACTCTGGATTTCGGGTATGGCTACACCTTC.

This rearrangement joins TRBV6-5 to TRBJ1-2; 10 nucleotides match TRBD1. Germline V lookup: CDR1 MNHEY, CDR2 SVGAGI. Trimming took 3 bases from V and 4 from J; bases not matched to a gene: 2. This CDR3 has 14 amino acids. The CDR3 here is CASSYRTGGYGYTF. DNA for the CDR3: TGTGCCAGCAGTTATCGGACAGGGGGCTATGGCTACACCTTC.

The chain carries TRBV22-1 and TRBJ1-1. TRBV22-1 is annotated as a pseudogene. This CDR3 has 12 residues. The CDR3 reads CPGSAPPREAFF. DNA for the CDR3: TGTCCTGGGAGCGCACCACCCCGAGAAGCTTTCTTT.